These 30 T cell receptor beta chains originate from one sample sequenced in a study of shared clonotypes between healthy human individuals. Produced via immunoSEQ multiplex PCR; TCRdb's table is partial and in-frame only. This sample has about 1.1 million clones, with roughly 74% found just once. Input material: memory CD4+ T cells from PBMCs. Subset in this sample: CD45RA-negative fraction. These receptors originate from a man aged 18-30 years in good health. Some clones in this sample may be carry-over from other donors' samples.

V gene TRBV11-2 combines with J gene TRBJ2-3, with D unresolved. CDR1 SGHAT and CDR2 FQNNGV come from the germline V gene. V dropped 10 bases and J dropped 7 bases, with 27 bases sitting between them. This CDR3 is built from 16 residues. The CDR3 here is CATAPWGNTLKNTQYF. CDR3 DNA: TGTGCCACCGCGCCGTGGGGAAACACCCTGAAAAATACGCAGTATTTT.

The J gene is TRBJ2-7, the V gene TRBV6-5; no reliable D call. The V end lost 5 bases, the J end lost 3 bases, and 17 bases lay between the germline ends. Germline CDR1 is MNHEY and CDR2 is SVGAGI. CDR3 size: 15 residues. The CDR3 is CASSTTPKQFYEQYF. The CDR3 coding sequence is TGTGCCAGCAGTACTACACCCAAGCAGTTCTACGAGCAGTACTTC.

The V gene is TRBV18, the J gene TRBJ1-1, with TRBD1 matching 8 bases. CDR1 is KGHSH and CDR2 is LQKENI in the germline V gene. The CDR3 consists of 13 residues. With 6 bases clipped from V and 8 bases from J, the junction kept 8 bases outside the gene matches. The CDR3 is CASSPRTGREAFF. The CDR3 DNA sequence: TGTGCCAGCTCCCCTCGGACAGGGAGGGAAGCTTTCTTT.

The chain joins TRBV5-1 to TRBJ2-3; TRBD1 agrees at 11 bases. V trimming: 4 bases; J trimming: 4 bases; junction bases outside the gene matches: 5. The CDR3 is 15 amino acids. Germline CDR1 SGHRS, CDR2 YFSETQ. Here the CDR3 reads CASSPRDRGSDTQYF. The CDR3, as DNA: TGCGCCAGCAGCCCACGGGACAGGGGGTCAGATACGCAGTATTTT.

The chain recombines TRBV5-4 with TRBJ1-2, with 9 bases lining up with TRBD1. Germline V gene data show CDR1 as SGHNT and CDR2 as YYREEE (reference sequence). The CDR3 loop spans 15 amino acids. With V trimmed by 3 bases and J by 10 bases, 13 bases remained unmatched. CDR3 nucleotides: TGTGCCAGCAGCTCCCACGGGACAGGGTTTTCTGACTACACCTTC. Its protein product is CASSSHGTGFSDYTF. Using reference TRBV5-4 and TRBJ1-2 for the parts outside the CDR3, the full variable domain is ETGVTQSPTHLIKTRGQQVTLRCSSQSGHNTVSWYQQALGQGPQFIFQYYREEENGRGNFPPRFSGLQFPNYSSELNVNALELDDSALYLCASSSHGTGFSDYTFGSGTRLTVV.

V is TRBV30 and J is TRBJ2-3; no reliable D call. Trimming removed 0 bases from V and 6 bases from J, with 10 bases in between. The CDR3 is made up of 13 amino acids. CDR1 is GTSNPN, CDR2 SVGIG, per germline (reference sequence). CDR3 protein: CAWSVSPFDTQYF. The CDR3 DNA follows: TGTGCCTGGAGTGTAAGCCCCTTCGATACGCAGTATTTT.

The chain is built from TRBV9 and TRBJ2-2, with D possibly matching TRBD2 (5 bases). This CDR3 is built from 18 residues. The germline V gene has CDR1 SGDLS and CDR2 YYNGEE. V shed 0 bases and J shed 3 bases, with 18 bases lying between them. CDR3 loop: CASSVATRSFGYTGELFF. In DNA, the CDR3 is TGTGCCAGCAGCGTAGCTACTAGGAGCTTCGGCTACACCGGGGAGCTGTTTTTT.

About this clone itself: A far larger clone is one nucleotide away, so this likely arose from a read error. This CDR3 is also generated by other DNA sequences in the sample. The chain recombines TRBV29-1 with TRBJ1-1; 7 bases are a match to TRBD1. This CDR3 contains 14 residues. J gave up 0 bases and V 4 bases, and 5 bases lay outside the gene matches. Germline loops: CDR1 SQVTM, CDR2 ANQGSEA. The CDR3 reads CSVARGNMNTEAFF. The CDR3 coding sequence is TGCAGCGTTGCCAGGGGGAACATGAACACTGAAGCTTTCTTT.

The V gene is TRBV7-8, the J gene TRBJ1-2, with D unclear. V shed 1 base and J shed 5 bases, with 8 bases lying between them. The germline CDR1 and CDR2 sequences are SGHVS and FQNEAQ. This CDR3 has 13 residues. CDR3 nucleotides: TGTGCCAGCAGCTTAGGCGGGTTTTATGGCTACACCTTC. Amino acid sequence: CASSLGGFYGYTF. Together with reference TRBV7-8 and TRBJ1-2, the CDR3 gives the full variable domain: GAGVSQSPRYKVAKRGQDVALRCDPISGHVSLFWYQQALGQGPEFLTYFQNEAQLDKSGLPSDRFFAERPEGSVSTLKIQRTQQEDSAVYLCASSLGGFYGYTFGSGTRLTVV.

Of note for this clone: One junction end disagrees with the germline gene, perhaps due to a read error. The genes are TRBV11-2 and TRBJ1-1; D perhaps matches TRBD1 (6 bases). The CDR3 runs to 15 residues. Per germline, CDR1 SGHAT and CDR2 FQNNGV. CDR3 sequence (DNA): TGTGCCAGCAGCTCCCGGGGGCGGGTCAACAGTGAAACTTTCTTT. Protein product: CASSSRGRVNSETFF.

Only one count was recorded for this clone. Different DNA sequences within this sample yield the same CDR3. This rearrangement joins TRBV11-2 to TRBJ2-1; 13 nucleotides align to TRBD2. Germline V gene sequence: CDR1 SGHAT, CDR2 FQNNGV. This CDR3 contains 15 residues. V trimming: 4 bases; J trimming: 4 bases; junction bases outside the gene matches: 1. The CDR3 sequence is CASSWTSGSYNEQFF. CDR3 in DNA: TGTGCCAGCAGCTGGACTAGCGGGAGTTACAATGAGCAGTTCTTC.

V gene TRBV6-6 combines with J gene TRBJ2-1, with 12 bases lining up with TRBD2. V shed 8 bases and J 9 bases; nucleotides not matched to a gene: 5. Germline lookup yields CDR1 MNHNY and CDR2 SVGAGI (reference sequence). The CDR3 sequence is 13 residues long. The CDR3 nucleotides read TGTGCCAGCGTCGAACTAGCGGGAGGTGAGCAGTTCTTC. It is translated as CASVELAGGEQFF.

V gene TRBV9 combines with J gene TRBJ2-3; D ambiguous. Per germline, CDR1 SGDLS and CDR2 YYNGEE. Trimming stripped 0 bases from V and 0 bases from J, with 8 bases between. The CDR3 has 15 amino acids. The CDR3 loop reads CASSVAATSTDTQYF. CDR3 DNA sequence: TGTGCCAGCAGCGTAGCGGCAACTAGCACAGATACGCAGTATTTT.

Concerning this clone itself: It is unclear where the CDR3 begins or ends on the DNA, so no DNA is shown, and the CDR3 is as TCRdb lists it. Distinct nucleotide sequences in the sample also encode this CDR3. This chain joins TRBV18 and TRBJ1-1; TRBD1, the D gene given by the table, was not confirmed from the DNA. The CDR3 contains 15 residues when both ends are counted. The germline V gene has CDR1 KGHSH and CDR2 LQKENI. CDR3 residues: CASSPFGQGNTEAFF.

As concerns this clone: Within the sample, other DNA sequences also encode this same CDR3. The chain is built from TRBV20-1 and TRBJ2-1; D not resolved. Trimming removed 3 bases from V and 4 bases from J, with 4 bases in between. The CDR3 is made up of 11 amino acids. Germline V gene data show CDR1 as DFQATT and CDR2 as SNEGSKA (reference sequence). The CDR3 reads CSARFYNEQFF. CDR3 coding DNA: TGCAGTGCTAGGTTTTACAATGAGCAGTTCTTC.

The CDR3 DNA reads as TGTGCCAGCCAAACAGGGGGCGCTCGGACCGGGGAGCTGTTTTTT. Translated: CASQTGGARTGELFF. The chain uses TRBV7-9 and TRBJ2-2, with 9 bases that match TRBD1. Germline lookup yields CDR1 SEHNR and CDR2 FQNEAQ (reference sequence). V was pared by 8 bases and J by 5 bases, with 9 bases of the junction left unmatched. The CDR3 consists of 15 residues. The full variable domain, rest sourced from reference TRBV7-9 and TRBJ2-2, is DTGVSQNPRHKITKRGQNVTFRCDPISEHNRLYWYRQTLGQGPEFLTYFQNEAQLEKSRLLSDRFSAERPKGSFSTLEIQRTEQGDSAMYLCASQTGGARTGELFFGEGSRLTVL.

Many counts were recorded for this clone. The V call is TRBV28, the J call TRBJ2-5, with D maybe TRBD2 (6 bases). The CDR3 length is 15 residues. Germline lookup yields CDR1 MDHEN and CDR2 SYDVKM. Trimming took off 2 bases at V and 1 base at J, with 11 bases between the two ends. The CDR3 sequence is CASSLTRRGQETQYF. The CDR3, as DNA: TGTGCCAGCAGTTTAACTAGGCGGGGCCAAGAGACCCAGTACTTC.

The DNA for the CDR3 is TGTGCCAGCATCCTTAGGGACGGGTCCTACGAGCAGTACTTC. Amino acid sequence: CASILRDGSYEQYF. The chain is built from TRBV28 and TRBJ2-7; possibly TRBD1 or TRBD2 for D (5 bases each). V was pared by 7 bases and J by 1 base, with 14 bases between. Germline values: CDR1 MDHEN, CDR2 SYDVKM. There are 14 residues in the CDR3.

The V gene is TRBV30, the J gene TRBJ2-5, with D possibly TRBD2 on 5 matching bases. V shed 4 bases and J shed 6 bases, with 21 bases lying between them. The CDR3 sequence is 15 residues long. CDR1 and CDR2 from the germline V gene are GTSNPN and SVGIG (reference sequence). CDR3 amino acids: CAWTPTRGLEKTQYF. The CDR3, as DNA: TGTGCCTGGACCCCCACCCGAGGGTTGGAGAAGACCCAGTACTTC. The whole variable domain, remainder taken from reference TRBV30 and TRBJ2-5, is SQTIHQWPATLVQPVGSPLSLECTVEGTSNPNLYWYRQAAGRGLQLLFYSVGIGQISSEVPQNLSASRPQDRQFILSSKKLLLSDSGFYLCAWTPTRGLEKTQYFGPGTRLLVL.

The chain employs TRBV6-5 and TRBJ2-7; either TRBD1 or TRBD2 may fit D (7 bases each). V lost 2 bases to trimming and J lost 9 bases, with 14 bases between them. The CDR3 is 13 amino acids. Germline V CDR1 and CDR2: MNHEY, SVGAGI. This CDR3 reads CASSYPGGARQYF. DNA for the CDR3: TGTGCCAGCAGTTACCCAGGGGGGGCCCGGCAGTACTTC.

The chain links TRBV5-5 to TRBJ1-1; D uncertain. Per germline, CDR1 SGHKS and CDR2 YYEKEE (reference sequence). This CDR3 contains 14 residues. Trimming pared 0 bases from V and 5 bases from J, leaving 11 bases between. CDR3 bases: TGTGCCAGCAGCTTGGCACGTGGGATAACTGAAGCTTTCTTT. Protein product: CASSLARGITEAFF.

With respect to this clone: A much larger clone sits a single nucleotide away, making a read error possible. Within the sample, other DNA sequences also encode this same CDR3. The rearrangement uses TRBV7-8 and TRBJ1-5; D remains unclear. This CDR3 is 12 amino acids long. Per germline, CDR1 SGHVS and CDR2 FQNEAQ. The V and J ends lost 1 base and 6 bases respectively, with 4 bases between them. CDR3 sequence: CASSLEGQPQHF. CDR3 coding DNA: TGTGCCAGCAGCTTAGAAGGTCAGCCCCAGCATTTT.

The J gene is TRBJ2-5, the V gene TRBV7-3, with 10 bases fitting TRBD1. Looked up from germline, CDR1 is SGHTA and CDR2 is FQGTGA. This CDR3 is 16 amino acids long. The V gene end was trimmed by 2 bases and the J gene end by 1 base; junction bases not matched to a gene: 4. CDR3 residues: CASSLRGQGLQETQYF. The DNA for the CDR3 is TGTGCCAGCAGCTTACGGGGACAGGGGCTCCAAGAGACCCAGTACTTC.

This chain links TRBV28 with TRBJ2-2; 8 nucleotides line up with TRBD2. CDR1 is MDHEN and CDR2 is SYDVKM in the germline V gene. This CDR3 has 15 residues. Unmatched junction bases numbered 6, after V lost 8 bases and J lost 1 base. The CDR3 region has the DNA TGTGCCAGCGGCGGGGGGATGTTGAACACCGGGGAGCTGTTTTTT. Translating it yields CASGGGMLNTGELFF. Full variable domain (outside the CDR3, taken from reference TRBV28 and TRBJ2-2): DVKVTQSSRYLVKRTGEKVFLECVQDMDHENMFWYRQDPGLGLRLIYFSYDVKMKEKGDIPEGYSVSREKKERFSLILESASTNQTSMYLCASGGGMLNTGELFFGEGSRLTVL.

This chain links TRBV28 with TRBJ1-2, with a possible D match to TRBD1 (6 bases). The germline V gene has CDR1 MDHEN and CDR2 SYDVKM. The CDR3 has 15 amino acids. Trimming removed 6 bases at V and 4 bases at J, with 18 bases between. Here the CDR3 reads CASRESQGFGYGYTF. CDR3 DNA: TGTGCCAGCAGAGAAAGTCAGGGGTTCGGCTATGGCTACACCTTC.

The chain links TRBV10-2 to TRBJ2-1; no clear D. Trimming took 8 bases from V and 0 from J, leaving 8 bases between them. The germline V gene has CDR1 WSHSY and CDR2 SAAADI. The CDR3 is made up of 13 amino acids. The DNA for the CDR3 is TGCGCCAGCGGGGTGGGCTCCTACAATGAGCAGTTCTTC. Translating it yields CASGVGSYNEQFF.

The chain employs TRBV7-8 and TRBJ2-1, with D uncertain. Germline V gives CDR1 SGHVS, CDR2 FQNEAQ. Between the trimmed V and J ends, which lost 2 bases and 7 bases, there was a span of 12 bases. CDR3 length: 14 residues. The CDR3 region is CASSLMSRRNEQFF. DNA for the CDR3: TGTGCCAGCAGCTTAATGAGTAGGCGGAATGAGCAGTTCTTC.

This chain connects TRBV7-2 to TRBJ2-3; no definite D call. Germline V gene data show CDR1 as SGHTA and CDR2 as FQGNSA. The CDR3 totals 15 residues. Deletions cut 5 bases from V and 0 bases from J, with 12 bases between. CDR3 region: CASSPEWASTDTQYF. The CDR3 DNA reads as TGTGCCAGCAGCCCAGAGTGGGCTAGCACAGATACGCAGTATTTT.

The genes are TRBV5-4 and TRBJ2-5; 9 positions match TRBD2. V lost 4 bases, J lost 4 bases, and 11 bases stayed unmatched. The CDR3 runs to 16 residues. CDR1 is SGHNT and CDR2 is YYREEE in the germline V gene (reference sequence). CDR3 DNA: TGTGCCAGCAGCCAGGGGTTAGCGGGAGTCGCAGAGACCCAGTACTTC. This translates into CASSQGLAGVAETQYF.

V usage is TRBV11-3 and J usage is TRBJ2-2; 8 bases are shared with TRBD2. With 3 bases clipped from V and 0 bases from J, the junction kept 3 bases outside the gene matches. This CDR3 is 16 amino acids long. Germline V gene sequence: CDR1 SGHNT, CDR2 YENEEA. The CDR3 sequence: CASSLSSGPNTGELFF. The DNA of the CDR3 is TGTGCCAGCAGCTTGTCTAGCGGGCCGAACACCGGGGAGCTGTTTTTT.